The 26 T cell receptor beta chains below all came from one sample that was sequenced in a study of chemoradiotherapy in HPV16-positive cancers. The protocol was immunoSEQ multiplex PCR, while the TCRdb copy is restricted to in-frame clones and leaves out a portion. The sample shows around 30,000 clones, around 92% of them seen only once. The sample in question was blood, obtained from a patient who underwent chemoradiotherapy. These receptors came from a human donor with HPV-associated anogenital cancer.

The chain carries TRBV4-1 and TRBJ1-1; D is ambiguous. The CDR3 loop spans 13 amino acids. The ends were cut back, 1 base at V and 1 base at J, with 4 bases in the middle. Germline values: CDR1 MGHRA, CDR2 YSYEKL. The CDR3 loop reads CASSQARNTEAFF. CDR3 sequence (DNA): TGCGCCAGCAGCCAAGCTCGGAACACTGAAGCTTTCTTT.

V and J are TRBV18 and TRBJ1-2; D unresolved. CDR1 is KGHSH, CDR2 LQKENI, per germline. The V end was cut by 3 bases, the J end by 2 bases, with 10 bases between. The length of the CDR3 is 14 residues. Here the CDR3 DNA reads TGTGCCAGCTCACCCGACATCGAGAACTATGGCTACACCTTC. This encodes CASSPDIENYGYTF.

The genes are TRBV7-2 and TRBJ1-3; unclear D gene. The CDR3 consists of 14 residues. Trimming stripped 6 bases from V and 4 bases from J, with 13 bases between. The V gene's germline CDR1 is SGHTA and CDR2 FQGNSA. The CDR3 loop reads CASSLSGFGNTIYF. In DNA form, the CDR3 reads TGTGCCAGCAGTCTAAGCGGGTTCGGAAACACCATATATTTT.

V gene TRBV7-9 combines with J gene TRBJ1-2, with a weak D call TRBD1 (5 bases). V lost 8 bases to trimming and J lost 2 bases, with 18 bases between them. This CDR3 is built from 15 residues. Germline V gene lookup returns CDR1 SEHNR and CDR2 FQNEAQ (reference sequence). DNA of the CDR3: TGTGCCAGCGCTGGGGGGGGGACTCGAAACTATGGCTACACCTTC. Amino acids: CASAGGGTRNYGYTF.

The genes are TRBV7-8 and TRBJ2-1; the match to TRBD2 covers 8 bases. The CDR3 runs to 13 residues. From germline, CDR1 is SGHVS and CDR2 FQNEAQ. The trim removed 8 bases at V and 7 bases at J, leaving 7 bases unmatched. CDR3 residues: CASSVAGRNEQFF. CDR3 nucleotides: TGTGCCAGCTCCGTAGCGGGGAGAAATGAGCAGTTCTTC.

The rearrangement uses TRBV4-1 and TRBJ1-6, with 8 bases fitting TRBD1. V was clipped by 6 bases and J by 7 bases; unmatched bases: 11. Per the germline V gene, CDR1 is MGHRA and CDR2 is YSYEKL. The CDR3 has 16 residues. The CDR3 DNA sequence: TGCGCCAGCAGTACCCAGGGGGCGATCGGAAATTCACCCCTCCACTTT. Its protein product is CASSTQGAIGNSPLHF.

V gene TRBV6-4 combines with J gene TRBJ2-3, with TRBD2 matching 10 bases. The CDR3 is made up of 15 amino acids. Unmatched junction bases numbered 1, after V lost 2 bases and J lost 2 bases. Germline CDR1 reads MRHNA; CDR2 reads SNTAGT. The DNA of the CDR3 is TGTGCCAGCAGTGACGGACTAGCGGCCACAGATACGCAGTATTTT. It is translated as CASSDGLAATDTQYF.

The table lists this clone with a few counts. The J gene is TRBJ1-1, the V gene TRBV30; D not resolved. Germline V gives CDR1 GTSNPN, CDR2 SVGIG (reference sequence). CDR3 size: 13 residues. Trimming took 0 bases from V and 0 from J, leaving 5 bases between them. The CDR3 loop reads CAWSVSLNTEAFF. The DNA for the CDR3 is TGTGCCTGGAGTGTAAGTCTGAACACTGAAGCTTTCTTT. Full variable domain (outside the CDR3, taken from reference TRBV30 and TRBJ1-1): SQTIHQWPATLVQPVGSPLSLECTVEGTSNPNLYWYRQAAGRGLQLLFYSVGIGQISSEVPQNLSASRPQDRQFILSSKKLLLSDSGFYLCAWSVSLNTEAFFGQGTRLTVV.

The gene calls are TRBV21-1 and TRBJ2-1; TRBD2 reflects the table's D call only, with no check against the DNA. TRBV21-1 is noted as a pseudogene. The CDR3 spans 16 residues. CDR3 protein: CASSSLQGLADNEQFF. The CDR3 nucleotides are TGTGCCAGCAGCAGCTTACAGGGACTAGCGGACAATGAGCAGTTCTTC.

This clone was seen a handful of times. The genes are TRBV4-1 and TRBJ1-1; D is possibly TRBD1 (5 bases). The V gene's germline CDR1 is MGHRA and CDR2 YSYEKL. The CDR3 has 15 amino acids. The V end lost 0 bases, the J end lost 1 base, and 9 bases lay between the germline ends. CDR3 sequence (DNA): TGCGCCAGCAGCCAAGAGAAGGGGCCGAACACTGAAGCTTTCTTT. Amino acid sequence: CASSQEKGPNTEAFF.

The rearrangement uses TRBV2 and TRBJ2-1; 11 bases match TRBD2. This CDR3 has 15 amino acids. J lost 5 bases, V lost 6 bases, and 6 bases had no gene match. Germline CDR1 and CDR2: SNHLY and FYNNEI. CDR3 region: CASRNLAGGHNEQFF. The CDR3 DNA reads TGTGCCAGCAGAAATCTAGCGGGGGGTCACAATGAGCAGTTCTTC.

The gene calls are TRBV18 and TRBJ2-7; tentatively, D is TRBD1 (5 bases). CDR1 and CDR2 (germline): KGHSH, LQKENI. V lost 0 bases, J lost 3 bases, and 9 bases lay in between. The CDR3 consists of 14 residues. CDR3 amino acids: CASSPPAGNYEQYF. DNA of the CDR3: TGTGCCAGCTCACCACCGGCAGGGAACTACGAGCAGTACTTC.

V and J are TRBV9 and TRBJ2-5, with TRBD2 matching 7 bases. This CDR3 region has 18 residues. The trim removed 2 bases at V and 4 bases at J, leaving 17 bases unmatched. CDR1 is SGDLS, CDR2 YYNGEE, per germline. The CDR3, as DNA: TGTGCCAGCAGCGTTGCCCCACCCCTAGCCGGCGGGGGAGAGACCCAGTACTTC. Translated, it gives CASSVAPPLAGGGETQYF. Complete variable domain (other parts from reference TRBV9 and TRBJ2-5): DSGVTQTPKHLITATGQRVTLRCSPRSGDLSVYWYQQSLDQGLQFLIQYYNGEERAKGNILERFSAQQFPDLHSELNLSSLELGDSALYFCASSVAPPLAGGGETQYFGPGTRLLVL.

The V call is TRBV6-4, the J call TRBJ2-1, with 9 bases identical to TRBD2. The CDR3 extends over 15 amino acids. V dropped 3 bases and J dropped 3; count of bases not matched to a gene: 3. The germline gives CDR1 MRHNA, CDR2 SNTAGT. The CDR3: CASSESSGDYNEQFF. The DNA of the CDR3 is TGTGCCAGCAGTGAGTCTAGCGGGGACTACAATGAGCAGTTCTTC.

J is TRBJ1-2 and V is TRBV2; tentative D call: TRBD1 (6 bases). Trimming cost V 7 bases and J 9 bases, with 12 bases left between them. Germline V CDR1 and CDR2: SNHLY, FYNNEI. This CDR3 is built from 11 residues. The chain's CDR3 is CASIGGQSYTF. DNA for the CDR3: TGTGCCAGCATAGGGGGGCAGAGCTACACCTTC.

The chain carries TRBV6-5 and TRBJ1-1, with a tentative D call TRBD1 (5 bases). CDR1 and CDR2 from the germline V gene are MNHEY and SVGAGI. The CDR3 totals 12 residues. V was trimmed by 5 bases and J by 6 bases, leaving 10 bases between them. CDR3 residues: CASSHGAAEAFF. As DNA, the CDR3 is TGTGCCAGCAGTCACGGGGCGGCTGAAGCTTTCTTT.

The chain's CDR3 is CASSPRLGSNTGELFF. The CDR3 nucleotides read TGTGCCAGCTCACCACGTTTGGGGTCGAACACCGGGGAGCTGTTTTTT. This rearrangement joins TRBV18 to TRBJ2-2, with D uncertain. This CDR3 is built from 16 residues. Germline loops: CDR1 KGHSH, CDR2 LQKENI. Trimming pared 1 base from V and 0 bases from J, leaving 9 bases between.

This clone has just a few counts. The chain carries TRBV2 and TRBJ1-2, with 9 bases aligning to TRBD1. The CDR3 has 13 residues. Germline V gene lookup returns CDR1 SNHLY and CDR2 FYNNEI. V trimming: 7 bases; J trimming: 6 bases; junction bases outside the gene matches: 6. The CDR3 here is CASKETGGNGYTF. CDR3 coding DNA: TGTGCCAGCAAGGAGACAGGGGGAAATGGCTACACCTTC.

The chain's CDR3 is CASSTGLTGDPPYEQYF. The CDR3 DNA reads TGTGCCAGCAGCACTGGTCTGACAGGGGATCCACCCTACGAGCAGTACTTC. This sequence joins TRBV21-1 and TRBJ2-7; TRBD1, the D gene given by the table, was not confirmed from the DNA. TRBV21-1 counts as a pseudogene. The CDR3 contains 17 residues.

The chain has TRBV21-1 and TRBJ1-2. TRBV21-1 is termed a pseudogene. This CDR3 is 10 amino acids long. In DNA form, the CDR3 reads TGTGCCAGCAGCAATGGTGGCTACACCTTC. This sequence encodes CASSNGGYTF.

This CDR3 is CASSLGENPTGELFF. Here the CDR3 DNA reads TGTGCCAGCAGCTTGGGGGAAAACCCCACCGGGGAGCTGTTTTTT. V is TRBV5-4 and J is TRBJ2-2, with D unresolved. From germline, CDR1 is SGHNT and CDR2 YYREEE (reference sequence). V lost 0 bases and J lost 4, with 10 bases in between. This CDR3 is built from 15 residues.

CDR3 in amino acids: CASEAESSYEQYF. CDR3 coding DNA: TGTGCCAGCGAGGCGGAGAGCTCCTACGAGCAGTACTTC. The V gene is TRBV7-9, the J gene TRBJ2-7; D uncertain. CDR1 and CDR2 (germline): SEHNR, FQNEAQ (reference sequence). V was clipped by 8 bases and J by 0 bases, with 11 bases between them. CDR3 length: 13 amino acids. The whole variable domain, filled in from reference TRBV7-9 and TRBJ2-7, reads DTGVSQNPRHKITKRGQNVTFRCDPISEHNRLYWYRQTLGQGPEFLTYFQNEAQLEKSRLLSDRFSAERPKGSFSTLEIQRTEQGDSAMYLCASEAESSYEQYFGPGTRLTVT.

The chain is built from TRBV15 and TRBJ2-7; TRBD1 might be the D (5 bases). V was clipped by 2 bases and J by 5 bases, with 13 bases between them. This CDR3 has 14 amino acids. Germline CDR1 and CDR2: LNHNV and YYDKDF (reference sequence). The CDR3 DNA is TGTGCCACCAGCAGAACGGTCAGGGTAAACGAGCAGTACTTC. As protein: CATSRTVRVNEQYF.

CDR3 region: CASSVLGGEETQYF. Here the CDR3 DNA reads TGTGCCAGCAGCGTATTAGGGGGCGAAGAGACCCAGTACTTC. The chain joins TRBV9 to TRBJ2-5; TRBD1 agrees at 7 bases. The CDR3 runs to 14 residues. Unmatched junction bases numbered 3, after V lost 1 base and J lost 3 bases. Germline CDR1 is SGDLS and CDR2 is YYNGEE.

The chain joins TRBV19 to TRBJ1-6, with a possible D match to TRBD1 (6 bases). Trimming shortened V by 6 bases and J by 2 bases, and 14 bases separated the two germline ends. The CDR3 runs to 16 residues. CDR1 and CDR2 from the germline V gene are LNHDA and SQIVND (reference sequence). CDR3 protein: CASSTGFIPYNSPLHF. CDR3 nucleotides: TGTGCCAGTAGCACAGGGTTCATCCCCTATAATTCACCCCTCCACTTT. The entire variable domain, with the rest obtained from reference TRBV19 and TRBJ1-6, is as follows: DGGITQSPKYLFRKEGQNVTLSCEQNLNHDAMYWYRQDPGQGLRLIYYSQIVNDFQKGDIAEGYSVSREKKESFPLTVTSAQKNPTAFYLCASSTGFIPYNSPLHFGNGTRLTVT.

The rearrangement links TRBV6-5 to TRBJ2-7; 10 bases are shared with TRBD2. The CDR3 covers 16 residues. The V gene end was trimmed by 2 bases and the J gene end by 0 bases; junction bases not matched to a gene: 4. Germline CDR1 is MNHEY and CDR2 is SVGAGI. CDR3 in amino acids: CASSYLRTSGSYEQYF. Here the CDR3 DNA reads TGTGCCAGCAGTTACCTCAGGACTAGCGGCTCCTACGAGCAGTACTTC.